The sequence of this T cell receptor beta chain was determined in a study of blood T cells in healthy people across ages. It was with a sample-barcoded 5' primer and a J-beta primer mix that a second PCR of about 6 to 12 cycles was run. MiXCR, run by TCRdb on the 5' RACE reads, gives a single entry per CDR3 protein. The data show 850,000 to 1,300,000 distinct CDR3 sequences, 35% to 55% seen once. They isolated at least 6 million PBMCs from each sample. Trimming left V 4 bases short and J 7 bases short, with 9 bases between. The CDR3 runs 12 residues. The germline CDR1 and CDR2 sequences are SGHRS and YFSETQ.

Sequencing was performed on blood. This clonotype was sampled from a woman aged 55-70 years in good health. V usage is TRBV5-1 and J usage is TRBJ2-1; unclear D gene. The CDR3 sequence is CASSQFLNEQFF. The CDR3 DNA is TGCGCCAGCAGCCAGTTTTTGAATGAGCAGTTCTTC.